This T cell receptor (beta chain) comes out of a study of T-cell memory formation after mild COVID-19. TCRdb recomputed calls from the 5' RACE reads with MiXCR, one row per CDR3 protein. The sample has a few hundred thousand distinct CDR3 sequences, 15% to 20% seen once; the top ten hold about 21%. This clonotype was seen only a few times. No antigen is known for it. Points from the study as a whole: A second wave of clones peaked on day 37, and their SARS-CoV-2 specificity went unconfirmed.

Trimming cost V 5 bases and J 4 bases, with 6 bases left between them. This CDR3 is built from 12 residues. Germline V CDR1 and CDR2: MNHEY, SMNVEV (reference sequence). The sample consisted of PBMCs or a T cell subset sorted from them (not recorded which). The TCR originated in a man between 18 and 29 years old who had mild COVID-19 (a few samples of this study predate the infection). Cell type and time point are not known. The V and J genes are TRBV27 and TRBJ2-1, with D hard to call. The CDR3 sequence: CASSPSYNEQFF. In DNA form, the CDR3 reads TGTGCCAGCAGTCCCTCTTACAATGAGCAGTTCTTC.